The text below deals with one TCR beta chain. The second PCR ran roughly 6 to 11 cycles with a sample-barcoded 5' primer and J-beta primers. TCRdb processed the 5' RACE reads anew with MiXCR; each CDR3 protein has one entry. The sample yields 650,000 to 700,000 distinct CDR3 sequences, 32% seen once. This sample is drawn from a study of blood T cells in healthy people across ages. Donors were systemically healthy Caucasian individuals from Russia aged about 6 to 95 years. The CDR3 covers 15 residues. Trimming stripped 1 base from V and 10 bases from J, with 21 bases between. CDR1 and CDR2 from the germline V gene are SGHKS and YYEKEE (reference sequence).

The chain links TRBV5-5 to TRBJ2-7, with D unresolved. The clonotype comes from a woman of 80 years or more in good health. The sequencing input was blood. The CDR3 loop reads CASSLQEQPYWAQYF. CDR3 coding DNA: TGTGCCAGCAGCTTGCAAGAACAACCGTACTGGGCCCAGTACTTC.